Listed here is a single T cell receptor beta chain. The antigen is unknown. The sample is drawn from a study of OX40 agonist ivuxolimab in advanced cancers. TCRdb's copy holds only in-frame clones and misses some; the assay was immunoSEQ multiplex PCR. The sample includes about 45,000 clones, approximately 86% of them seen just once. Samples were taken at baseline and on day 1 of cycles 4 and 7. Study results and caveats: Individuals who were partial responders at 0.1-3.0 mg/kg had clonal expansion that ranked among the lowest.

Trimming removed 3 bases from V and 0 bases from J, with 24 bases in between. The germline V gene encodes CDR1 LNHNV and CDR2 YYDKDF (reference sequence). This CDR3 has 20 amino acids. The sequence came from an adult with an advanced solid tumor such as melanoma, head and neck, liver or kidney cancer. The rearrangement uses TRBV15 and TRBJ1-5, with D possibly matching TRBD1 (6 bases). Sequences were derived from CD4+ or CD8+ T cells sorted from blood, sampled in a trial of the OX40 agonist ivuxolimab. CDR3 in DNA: TGTGCCACCAGCAGCGAAACTTACCCCGGGACACACTATAGCAATCAGCCCCAGCATTTT. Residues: CATSSETYPGTHYSNQPQHF.